The entry below describes one T cell receptor beta chain. The antigen is undetermined. These data belong to a study of cytomegalovirus exposure and HLA in healthy donors. Findings of the study overall: According to an earlier analysis, most TCR beta V segments yielded productive rearrangements about 90% or about 30% of the time.

From germline, CDR1 is SNHLY and CDR2 FYNNEI. The CDR3 is made up of 13 amino acids. PCR used 60 Vbeta primers and 13 Jbeta primers. Method: immunoSEQ multiplex PCR; TCRdb's copy keeps in-frame clones and lacks some. This table holds 100,000 to 150,000 clones. The V and J genes are TRBV2 and TRBJ1-1; a weak D match, TRBD1 (6 bases). The source material was PBMCs. The origin of this receptor is a woman between 40 and 50 years old in good health and CMV-seropositive. The CDR3 DNA follows: TGTGTCACTTCAGGGGAGGGGAACACTGAAGCTTTCTTT. It codes for CVTSGEGNTEAFF. Together with reference TRBV2 and TRBJ1-1, the CDR3 gives the full variable domain: EPEVTQTPSHQVTQMGQEVILRCVPISNHLYFYWYRQILGQKVEFLVSFYNNEISEKSEIFDDQFSVERPDGSNFTLKIRSTKLEDSAMYFCVTSGEGNTEAFFGQGTRLTVV.